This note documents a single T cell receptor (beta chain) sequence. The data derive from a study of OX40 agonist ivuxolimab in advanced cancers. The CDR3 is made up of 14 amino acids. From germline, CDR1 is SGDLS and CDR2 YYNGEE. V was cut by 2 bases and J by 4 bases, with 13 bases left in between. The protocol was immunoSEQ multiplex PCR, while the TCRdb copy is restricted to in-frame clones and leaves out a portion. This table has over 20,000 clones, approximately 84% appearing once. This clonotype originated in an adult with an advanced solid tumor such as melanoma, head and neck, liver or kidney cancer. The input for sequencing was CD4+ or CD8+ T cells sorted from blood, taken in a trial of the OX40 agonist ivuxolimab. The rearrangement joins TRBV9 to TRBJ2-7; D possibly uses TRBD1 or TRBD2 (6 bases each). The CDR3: CASSVGGDTYEQYF. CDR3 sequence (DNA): TGTGCCAGCAGCGTTGGAGGGGACACATACGAGCAGTACTTC.